This T cell receptor beta chain was obtained from a study of cytomegalovirus exposure and HLA in healthy donors. Study observations and caveats: As a later analysis showed, a missense DCLRE1C variant was linked to trimming of TCR beta V- and J-genes. A list of around 160 TCR beta chains associated with cytomegalovirus was given. A later analysis reportedly identified an Asian-associated ancestry cluster as carrying fewer N-insertions than the approximately 710-donor mean. Using a false discovery rate of 0.05, a later analysis showed that approximately 17,000 TCR beta sequences were associated with HLA alleles.

Deletions cut 2 bases from V and 0 bases from J, with 8 bases between. Germline V gives CDR1 LNHDA, CDR2 SQIVND (reference sequence). The CDR3 has 14 amino acids. Comments on this clone: Its target is not known.

Use of 60 Vbeta and 13 Jbeta primers characterized the PCR. Repertoires were generated with immunoSEQ multiplex PCR, while TCRdb's copy carries only in-frame clones and drops some. This repertoire includes roughly 120,000 clones. This TCR derives from a man between 35 and 55 years old in good health and CMV-seropositive. The chain links TRBV19 to TRBJ2-7; maybe TRBD2 (5 bases). The specimen was PBMCs. CDR3 sequence (DNA): TGTGCCAGTAGTATAAGCGGCAGCTCCTACGAGCAGTACTTC. The encoded protein is CASSISGSSYEQYF. Using reference TRBV19 and TRBJ2-7 for the parts outside the CDR3, the full variable domain is DGGITQSPKYLFRKEGQNVTLSCEQNLNHDAMYWYRQDPGQGLRLIYYSQIVNDFQKGDIAEGYSVSREKKESFPLTVTSAQKNPTAFYLCASSISGSSYEQYFGPGTRLTVT.